A single sample gave rise to the 21 T cell receptor beta chains below, sequenced in a study of blood T cell repertoires in COVID-19. Profiling relied on immunoSEQ multiplex PCR, and the TCRdb table lists in-frame clones only, not all of them. The sample records approximately 160,000 clones, around four fifths being singletons. The sample comprised peripheral blood. All receptors derive from a human donor in a cohort sampled during active COVID-19.

The V and J genes are TRBV27 and TRBJ1-1; weak D call: TRBD1 (5 bases). The germline V gene has CDR1 MNHEY and CDR2 SMNVEV (reference sequence). Deletions cut 6 bases from V and 5 bases from J, with 28 bases between. The CDR3 has 18 amino acids. In DNA form, the CDR3 reads TGTGCCAGCAGCCATAGACCCGGCGGGGGTGGGGGTTGGACTGAAGCTTTCTTT. It specifies CASSHRPGGGGGWTEAFF.

The chain has TRBV11-2 and TRBJ1-2; unclear D gene. The germline V and J ends were trimmed by 0 bases and 8 bases, with 19 bases remaining between them. The CDR3 runs 16 residues. From germline, CDR1 is SGHAT and CDR2 FQNNGV. The CDR3 reads CASSLDLWEDLGGYTF. DNA for the CDR3: TGTGCCAGCAGCTTAGATCTATGGGAGGACCTTGGCGGCTACACCTTC.

This clone was picked up many times. The V gene is TRBV2, the J gene TRBJ1-4; D is perhaps TRBD1 (5 bases). From germline, CDR1 is SNHLY and CDR2 FYNNEI. The CDR3 is made up of 15 amino acids. V dropped 10 bases and J dropped 0 bases, with 15 bases sitting between them. The CDR3 sequence: CATRTGDATNEKLFF. In DNA form, the CDR3 reads TGTGCCACCCGAACAGGAGATGCAACTAATGAAAAACTGTTTTTT. The full variable domain, completed using reference TRBV2 and TRBJ1-4, is EPEVTQTPSHQVTQMGQEVILRCVPISNHLYFYWYRQILGQKVEFLVSFYNNEISEKSEIFDDQFSVERPDGSNFTLKIRSTKLEDSAMYFCATRTGDATNEKLFFGSGTQLSVL.

The chain combines TRBV3-1 (or the pseudogene TRBV3-2) with TRBJ1-4; tentative D call: TRBD1 (6 bases). Trimming left V 0 bases short and J 5 bases short, with 10 bases between. The CDR3 is 15 amino acids. CDR1 is LGHDT and CDR2 is YNNKEL in the germline V gene (reference sequence). CDR3 sequence reads: CASSQDLQGNEKLFF. The CDR3 region has the DNA TGTGCCAGCAGCCAAGATTTACAGGGAAATGAAAAACTGTTTTTT.

The chain combines TRBV7-8 with TRBJ1-5, with 11 bases aligning to TRBD1. The CDR3 has 18 amino acids. With V trimmed by 5 bases and J by 4 bases, 13 bases remained unmatched. The germline V gene encodes CDR1 SGHVS and CDR2 FQNEAQ. The DNA of the CDR3 is TGTGCCAGCAGCCCGGGGACAGGGGGTCCCGCCTCAAATCAGCCCCAGCATTTT. The encoded protein is CASSPGTGGPASNQPQHF.

This chain connects TRBV10-1 to TRBJ1-1; D unresolved. V gave up 5 bases and J gave up 1 base, with 8 bases separating them. Germline loops: CDR1 WNHNN, CDR2 SYGVQD (reference sequence). CDR3 length equals 13 residues. The CDR3 sequence: CASSRARNTEAFF. CDR3 DNA: TGCGCCAGCAGTCGCGCTCGGAACACTGAAGCTTTCTTT.

The rearrangement uses TRBV7-8 and TRBJ1-5; D remains unclear. V lost 0 bases and J lost 0, with 12 bases in between. The CDR3 extends over 17 amino acids. Germline V lookup: CDR1 SGHVS, CDR2 FQNEAQ. The CDR3 sequence is CASSLASRVISNQPQHF. The DNA for the CDR3 is TGTGCCAGCAGCTTAGCCAGCCGGGTTATTAGCAATCAGCCCCAGCATTTT.

Only one count was recorded for this clone. V and J are TRBV28 and TRBJ2-4; possible D gene TRBD1, 7 bases. The CDR3 is made up of 15 amino acids. Germline V gene lookup returns CDR1 MDHEN and CDR2 SYDVKM. Trimming cost V 3 bases and J 8 bases, with 17 bases left between them. The CDR3 protein is CASSFTEGATDIQYF. The CDR3 bases are TGTGCCAGCAGTTTTACGGAGGGGGCGACGGACATTCAGTACTTC.

This chain links TRBV5-1 with TRBJ1-2; D possibly corresponds to TRBD1 (5 bases). The germline gives CDR1 SGHRS, CDR2 YFSETQ. V dropped 3 bases and J dropped 6 bases, with 12 bases sitting between them. The CDR3 contains 13 residues. CDR3 bases: TGCGCCAGCAGCTCCGGGACTGAGAATGGCTACACCTTC. Translation: CASSSGTENGYTF. Based on the CDR3 plus reference TRBV5-1 and TRBJ1-2, the full variable domain is KAGVTQTPRYLIKTRGQQVTLSCSPISGHRSVSWYQQTPGQGLQFLFEYFSETQRNKGNFPGRFSGRQFSNSRSEMNVSTLELGDSALYLCASSSGTENGYTFGSGTRLTVV.

This chain uses TRBV7-9 with TRBJ1-2; TRBD1 is a possible D gene (5 bases). Germline CDR1 is SEHNR and CDR2 is FQNEAQ (reference sequence). The CDR3 totals 15 residues. V lost 4 bases and J lost 4, with 16 bases in between. DNA of the CDR3: TGTGCCAGCAGCTCAAATCAGGGTTTACGCTATGGCTACACCTTC. Its translation is CASSSNQGLRYGYTF. Combining the CDR3 with reference TRBV7-9 and TRBJ1-2 gives the whole variable domain DTGVSQNPRHKITKRGQNVTFRCDPISEHNRLYWYRQTLGQGPEFLTYFQNEAQLEKSRLLSDRFSAERPKGSFSTLEIQRTEQGDSAMYLCASSSNQGLRYGYTFGSGTRLTVV.

The CDR3 DNA is TGTGCTAGTGGTTTCGGGGGGCAAGGCACTGAAGCTTTCTTT. Its translation: CASGFGGQGTEAFF. The rearrangement joins TRBV12-5 to TRBJ1-1, with D possibly matching TRBD1 (6 bases). Between the trimmed V and J ends, which lost 3 bases and 4 bases, there was a span of 12 bases. CDR3 length: 14 residues. Germline CDR1 LGHNT, CDR2 FRNRAP.

The rearrangement links TRBV6-5 to TRBJ1-2, with 7 bases fitting TRBD1. The CDR3 contains 14 residues. The trim removed 3 bases at V and 4 bases at J, leaving 5 bases unmatched. CDR1 is MNHEY, CDR2 SVGAGI, per germline. CDR3 coding DNA: TGTGCCAGCAGTTATTGGGACAGTAGCTATGGCTACACCTTC. It encodes CASSYWDSSYGYTF.

V gene TRBV7-9 combines with J gene TRBJ2-7; the match to TRBD2 covers 11 bases. The germline V gene has CDR1 SEHNR and CDR2 FQNEAQ (reference sequence). The CDR3 covers 15 residues. V was pared by 5 bases and J by 6 bases, with 9 bases of the junction left unmatched. CDR3 amino acids: CASSRGPGLAAEQYF. Here the CDR3 DNA reads TGTGCCAGCAGCCGGGGCCCGGGACTAGCGGCCGAGCAGTACTTC.

V is TRBV2 and J is TRBJ2-7, with 9 bases aligning to TRBD2. Germline assignment: CDR1 SNHLY and CDR2 FYNNEI. J was trimmed by 3 bases and V by 1 base; bases with no gene match: 7. CDR3 size: 16 residues. CDR3: CASSEGGGTSRYEQYF. The CDR3 DNA is TGTGCCAGCAGTGAAGGGGGGGGGACTAGCCGCTACGAGCAGTACTTC.

The chain employs TRBV19 and TRBJ2-3, with D possibly being TRBD2 (6 bases). The CDR3 length is 15 residues. The germline V and J ends were trimmed by 5 bases and 0 bases, with 12 bases remaining between them. Per the germline V gene, CDR1 is LNHDA and CDR2 is SQIVND (reference sequence). The CDR3 protein is CASSPDGGSTDTQYF. CDR3 bases: TGTGCCAGTAGTCCAGATGGAGGGAGCACAGATACGCAGTATTTT.

The chain employs TRBV29-1 and TRBJ2-5; no reliable D call. Trimming shortened V by 2 bases and J by 5 bases, and 6 bases separated the two germline ends. Germline lookup yields CDR1 SQVTM and CDR2 ANQGSEA. There are 11 residues in the CDR3. The CDR3 here is CSVEKRETQYF. The DNA for the CDR3 is TGCAGCGTTGAAAAGAGGGAGACCCAGTACTTC.

The chain uses TRBV6-6 and TRBJ1-5, with D possibly being TRBD1 (5 bases). Germline values: CDR1 MNHNY, CDR2 SVGAGI (reference sequence). The ends were cut back, 1 base at V and 2 bases at J, with 6 bases in the middle. The CDR3 runs to 14 residues. CDR3 protein: CASSYLGGNQPQHF. In DNA form, the CDR3 reads TGTGCCAGCAGTTACTTAGGGGGCAATCAGCCCCAGCATTTT.

The rearrangement joins TRBV7-8 to TRBJ2-5; 8 bases agree with TRBD2. The germline CDR1 and CDR2 sequences are SGHVS and FQNEAQ. The length of the CDR3 is 15 residues. The V and J ends lost 5 bases and 5 bases, in that order; junction bases with no gene match: 10. The CDR3 loop is CASSKERGWYETQYF. CDR3 bases: TGTGCCAGCAGCAAGGAGCGGGGGTGGTATGAGACCCAGTACTTC.

This clone was picked up one time. The genes are TRBV7-2 and TRBJ1-2; D is uncertain. Trimming removed 0 bases at V and 0 bases at J, with 11 bases between. Per germline, CDR1 SGHTA and CDR2 FQGNSA. The CDR3 runs to 16 residues. This CDR3 reads CASSLARRPSNYGYTF. The CDR3 DNA follows: TGTGCCAGCAGCTTAGCGCGTCGTCCTTCTAACTATGGCTACACCTTC.

The chain employs TRBV2 and TRBJ2-3; D is possibly TRBD1 (6 bases). CDR1 is SNHLY and CDR2 is FYNNEI in the germline V gene. There are 13 residues in the CDR3. V gave up 8 bases and J gave up 9 bases, with 18 bases separating them. The CDR3 nucleotides read TGTGCCAGCCTTGGACAGATAGGAGGCACGCAGTATTTT. Translated, it gives CASLGQIGGTQYF.

This clone was detected once. The chain uses TRBV7-8 and TRBJ2-7, with 8 bases identical to TRBD2. Germline V gives CDR1 SGHVS, CDR2 FQNEAQ. This CDR3 region has 15 residues. Trimming took 6 bases from V and 6 from J; bases not matched to a gene: 13. This chain's CDR3 is CASRVSGSLFSEQYF. The CDR3 region has the DNA TGTGCCAGCAGAGTAAGCGGGAGTTTATTCTCCGAGCAGTACTTC. Variable domain in full (rest from reference TRBV7-8 and TRBJ2-7): GAGVSQSPRYKVAKRGQDVALRCDPISGHVSLFWYQQALGQGPEFLTYFQNEAQLDKSGLPSDRFFAERPEGSVSTLKIQRTQQEDSAVYLCASRVSGSLFSEQYFGPGTRLTVT.